The T cell receptor (beta chain) under discussion was sequenced for a study of T cell repertoires in cytomegalovirus infection. Findings and limits, study-wide: HLA-C-restricted TCR beta clonotypes specific for CMV led the ex vivo response.

The CDR3 totals 13 residues. Germline V lookup: CDR1 MDHEN, CDR2 SYDVKM. The germline V and J ends were trimmed by 9 bases and 4 bases, with 12 bases remaining between them. MiXCR, applied by TCRdb to the reads, yields one record per CDR3 protein. The table lists some 180,000 distinct CDR3 sequences, approximately 20% of them singletons. Turning to this clonotype: Its antigen is as yet unknown.

The clonotype was recovered from a human donor in good health (CMV status not recorded). Some clones in this sample may be carry-over from other donors' samples. The rearrangement uses TRBV28 and TRBJ1-4; D gene ambiguous. The specimen was PBMCs. As DNA, the CDR3 is TGTGCCAGTAGGGCCAGCCTTAATGAAAAACTGTTTTTT. It specifies CASRASLNEKLFF.